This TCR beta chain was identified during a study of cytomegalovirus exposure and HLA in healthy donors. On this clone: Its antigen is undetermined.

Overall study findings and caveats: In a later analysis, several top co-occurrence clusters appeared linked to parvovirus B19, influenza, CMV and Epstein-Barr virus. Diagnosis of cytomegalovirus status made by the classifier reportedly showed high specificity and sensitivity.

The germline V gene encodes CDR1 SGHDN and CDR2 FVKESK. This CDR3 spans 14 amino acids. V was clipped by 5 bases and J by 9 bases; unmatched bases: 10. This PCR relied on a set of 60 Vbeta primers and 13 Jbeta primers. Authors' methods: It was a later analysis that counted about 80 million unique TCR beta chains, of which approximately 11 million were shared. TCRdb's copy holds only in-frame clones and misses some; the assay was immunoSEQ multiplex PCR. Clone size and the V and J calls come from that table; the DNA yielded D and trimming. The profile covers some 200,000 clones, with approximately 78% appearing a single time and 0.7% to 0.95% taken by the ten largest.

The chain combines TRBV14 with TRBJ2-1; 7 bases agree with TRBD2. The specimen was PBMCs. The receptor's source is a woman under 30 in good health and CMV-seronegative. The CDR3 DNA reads TGTGCCAGCAGCTACTTTAGCGGGTCGGCTGAGCAGTTCTTC. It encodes CASSYFSGSAEQFF.